This T cell receptor (beta chain) was captured by sequencing in a study of T cell responses to AZD1222 COVID-19 vaccine. Assay used: immunoSEQ multiplex PCR; TCRdb lists only in-frame clones, some missing. The sample yields about 100,000 clones, roughly nine tenths seen once. J was trimmed by 2 bases and V by 3 bases; bases with no gene match: 3. The CDR3 loop spans 15 amino acids. Germline V gene data show CDR1 as SGHRS and CDR2 as YFSETQ. The receptor was isolated from an adult in good health. The sequencing here drew on peripheral blood, taken on day 0 of AZD1222 vaccination. The chain couples TRBV5-1 to TRBJ2-1; 9 nucleotides align to TRBD1. In DNA form, the CDR3 reads TGCGCCAGCAGCTGGGGACAGGGAGCCTACAATGAGCAGTTCTTC. Protein sequence: CASSWGQGAYNEQFF. The full variable domain, rest sourced from reference TRBV5-1 and TRBJ2-1, is KAGVTQTPRYLIKTRGQQVTLSCSPISGHRSVSWYQQTPGQGLQFLFEYFSETQRNKGNFPGRFSGRQFSNSRSEMNVSTLELGDSALYLCASSWGQGAYNEQFFGPGTRLTVL.